The 18 T cell receptor beta chains below come from one sample, sequenced in a study of OX40 agonist ivuxolimab in advanced cancers. The assay was immunoSEQ multiplex PCR, and TCRdb's table has in-frame clones only and misses some. The sample has 130,000 or so clones; around 93% are singletons. The sample was CD4+ or CD8+ T cells sorted from blood, taken in a trial of the OX40 agonist ivuxolimab. These receptors were collected from an adult with an advanced solid tumor such as melanoma, head and neck, liver or kidney cancer.

The V and J genes are TRBV7-8 and TRBJ1-2; possible D gene TRBD1, 6 bases. CDR1 and CDR2 (germline): SGHVS, FQNEAQ. This CDR3 spans 17 amino acids. Trimming stripped 4 bases from V and 4 bases from J, with 22 bases between. The CDR3 DNA reads as TGTGCCAGCAGCTCTGTCTTCCGGGACACGGGGACCTATGGCTACACCTTC. Its protein product is CASSSVFRDTGTYGYTF.

V and J are TRBV4-3 and TRBJ1-3; weak D call: TRBD1 (5 bases). Germline V gene lookup returns CDR1 LGHNA and CDR2 YSLEER. The CDR3 is 18 residues long. Deletions cut 1 base from V and 4 bases from J, with 20 bases between. CDR3 amino acids: CASSQVAHRGGFGNTIYF. CDR3 DNA sequence: TGCGCCAGCAGCCAAGTGGCCCACCGGGGGGGGTTCGGAAACACCATATATTTT.

This clone was counted between two and nine times. The V gene is TRBV5-4, the J gene TRBJ1-2; 9 bases agree with TRBD1. This CDR3 comprises 16 residues. Germline CDR1 SGHNT, CDR2 YYREEE (reference sequence). The V and J ends lost 1 base and 2 bases, in that order; junction bases with no gene match: 6. The CDR3 loop is CASSLRTGTGNYGYTF. The DNA for the CDR3 is TGTGCCAGCAGCTTGCGGACAGGGACAGGGAACTATGGCTACACCTTC.

This clone was detected only once. The CDR3 here is CASRLGGRETPYEQYF. The CDR3 region has the DNA TGCGCCAGCAGGTTAGGGGGGCGGGAGACTCCCTACGAGCAGTACTTC. The chain joins TRBV10-1 to TRBJ2-7, with D possibly being TRBD2 (7 bases). The V and J ends lost 6 bases and 2 bases respectively, with 20 bases between them. The germline CDR1 and CDR2 sequences are WNHNN and SYGVQD (reference sequence). This CDR3 is built from 16 residues.

The chain links TRBV5-5 to TRBJ2-3; 10 nucleotides line up with TRBD1. The CDR3 length is 15 residues. V was clipped by 4 bases and J by 6 bases; unmatched bases: 8. The germline gives CDR1 SGHKS, CDR2 YYEKEE (reference sequence). CDR3 sequence reads: CASSAGTGVWDTQYF. In DNA form, the CDR3 reads TGTGCCAGCAGCGCCGGGACAGGGGTATGGGATACGCAGTATTTT. The entire variable domain, with the rest obtained from reference TRBV5-5 and TRBJ2-3, is as follows: DAGVTQSPTHLIKTRGQQVTLRCSPISGHKSVSWYQQVLGQGPQFIFQYYEKEERGRGNFPDRFSARQFPNYSSELNVNALLLGDSALYLCASSAGTGVWDTQYFGPGTRLTVL.

This clone was seen more than once but under ten times. The chain uses TRBV21-1 and TRBJ1-1. TRBV21-1 is an annotated pseudogene. The CDR3 totals 13 residues. The CDR3 loop is CASTPGGDTEAFF. For the CDR3, the DNA is TGTGCCAGCACCCCGGGGGGGGACACTGAAGCTTTCTTT.

The chain uses TRBV7-2 and TRBJ1-1, with D maybe TRBD1 (5 bases). The CDR3 totals 17 residues. V was cut by 5 bases and J by 1 base, with 20 bases left in between. CDR1 and CDR2 from the germline V gene are SGHTA and FQGNSA. The CDR3 here is CASSVLTGGGTNTEAFF. The DNA for the CDR3 is TGTGCCAGCAGCGTCCTAACCGGGGGGGGGACGAACACTGAAGCTTTCTTT.

This chain joins TRBV19 and TRBJ1-5; TRBD1 agrees at 7 bases. With 1 base clipped from V and 3 bases from J, the junction kept 9 bases outside the gene matches. CDR1 and CDR2 (germline): LNHDA, SQIVND (reference sequence). There are 17 residues in the CDR3. The CDR3 is CASSIGQGIGINQPQHF. CDR3 DNA sequence: TGTGCCAGTAGTATAGGACAGGGAATAGGTATCAATCAGCCCCAGCATTTT.

The chain carries TRBV28 and TRBJ1-1; D remains ambiguous. The germline V gene has CDR1 MDHEN and CDR2 SYDVKM. Trimming took off 1 base at V and 5 bases at J, with 17 bases between the two ends. The CDR3 sequence is 16 residues long. This CDR3 reads CASSLYPGGVGTEAFF. The CDR3 nucleotides are TGTGCCAGCAGTTTATATCCAGGCGGTGTAGGAACTGAAGCTTTCTTT.

This chain links TRBV6-6 with TRBJ2-3; D is unclear. Per germline, CDR1 MNHNY and CDR2 SVGAGI (reference sequence). The V end was cut by 4 bases, the J end by 2 bases, with 10 bases between. The CDR3 is 14 amino acids. CDR3 sequence: CASSCLKTTDTQYF. The CDR3 coding sequence is TGTGCCAGCAGTTGCCTAAAGACCACAGATACGCAGTATTTT.

This chain connects TRBV6-6 to TRBJ2-7, with 11 bases aligning to TRBD2. Trimming removed 2 bases from V and 0 bases from J; junction bases left unmatched: 0. From germline, CDR1 is MNHNY and CDR2 SVGAGI (reference sequence). The CDR3 covers 15 residues. CDR3 amino acids: CASSYTSGSSYEQYF. CDR3 DNA: TGTGCCAGCAGTTACACTAGCGGGAGCTCCTACGAGCAGTACTTC.

This sequence joins TRBV9 and TRBJ2-5; TRBD1 is a possible D gene (6 bases). The CDR3 sequence is 12 residues long. Trimming took 3 bases from V and 5 from J, leaving 8 bases between them. Looked up from germline, CDR1 is SGDLS and CDR2 is YYNGEE. In DNA, the CDR3 is TGTGCCAGCAGCGGGGGGCTGGAGACCCAGTACTTC. This gives the protein CASSGGLETQYF.

The chain has TRBV4-2 and TRBJ2-5, with TRBD1 as a possible D gene (6 bases). The CDR3 is 14 residues long. V was clipped by 0 bases and J by 4 bases, with 9 bases between them. The V gene's germline CDR1 is LGHNA and CDR2 YNFKEQ. In DNA form, the CDR3 reads TGTGCCAGCAGCCAAGATCGGACAGCAGAGACCCAGTACTTC. As protein: CASSQDRTAETQYF.

The table lists this clone with a count of one. V is TRBV9 and J is TRBJ2-1, with 8 bases aligning to TRBD2. The CDR3 is made up of 12 amino acids. The ends lost 8 bases at V and 2 bases at J; junction bases unmatched: 0. Germline loops: CDR1 SGDLS, CDR2 YYNGEE. The CDR3, as DNA: TGTGCCAGAGCGGGGGCCTACAATGAGCAGTTCTTC. This translates into CARAGAYNEQFF.

The chain combines TRBV11-2 with TRBJ1-1; the D gene is possibly TRBD1 (5 bases). This CDR3 is 14 amino acids long. CDR1 is SGHAT and CDR2 is FQNNGV in the germline V gene. The V and J ends lost 5 bases and 3 bases respectively, with 13 bases between them. As DNA, the CDR3 is TGTGCCAGCAGCGAGACCGGGACCTACACTGAAGCTTTCTTT. Amino acid sequence: CASSETGTYTEAFF.

The V and J genes are TRBV2 and TRBJ2-1; D unclear. Between the trimmed V and J ends, which lost 1 base and 4 bases, there was a span of 5 bases. This CDR3 region has 13 residues. Per the germline V gene, CDR1 is SNHLY and CDR2 is FYNNEI. CDR3 in DNA: TGTGCCAGCAGTGAAGGGCCTTACAATGAGCAGTTCTTC. Its translation: CASSEGPYNEQFF.

The rearrangement links TRBV4-3 to TRBJ2-7; TRBD1 might be the D (6 bases). V gave up 4 bases and J gave up 5 bases, with 18 bases separating them. Germline CDR1 is LGHNA and CDR2 is YSLEER. The CDR3 covers 15 residues. The CDR3: CASSPMGTGRNEQYF. As DNA, the CDR3 is TGCGCCAGCAGCCCGATGGGCACAGGGCGCAACGAGCAGTACTTC.

The V and J genes are TRBV7-3 and TRBJ1-5, with D perhaps matching TRBD1 (6 bases). Trimming left V 2 bases short and J 1 base short, with 6 bases between. Germline CDR1 SGHTA, CDR2 FQGTGA. CDR3 size: 14 residues. This chain's CDR3 is CASSLGQSNQPQHF. CDR3 nucleotides: TGTGCCAGCAGCTTAGGACAGAGCAATCAGCCCCAGCATTTT.